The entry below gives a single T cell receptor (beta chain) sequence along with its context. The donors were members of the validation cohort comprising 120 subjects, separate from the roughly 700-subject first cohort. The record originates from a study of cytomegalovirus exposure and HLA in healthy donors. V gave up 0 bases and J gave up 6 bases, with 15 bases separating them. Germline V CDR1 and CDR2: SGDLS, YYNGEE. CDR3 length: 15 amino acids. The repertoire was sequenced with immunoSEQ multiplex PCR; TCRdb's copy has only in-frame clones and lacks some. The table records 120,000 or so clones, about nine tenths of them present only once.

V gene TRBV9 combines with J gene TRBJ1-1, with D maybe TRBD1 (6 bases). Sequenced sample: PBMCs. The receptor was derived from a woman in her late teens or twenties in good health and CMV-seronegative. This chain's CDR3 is CASSVEGEQGSEAFF. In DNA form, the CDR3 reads TGTGCCAGCAGCGTAGAAGGGGAACAGGGATCTGAAGCTTTCTTT.